A single sample gave rise to the 29 T cell receptor beta chains below, sequenced in a study of T cells after yellow fever vaccination. TCRdb called the 5' RACE reads again in MiXCR, with one record for every CDR3 protein. The table records 340,000 or so distinct CDR3 sequences, 12% of them present only once. This material consisted of CD4+ T cells sorted from PBMCs, taken 15 days after the yellow fever booster vaccination. The origin of the receptors is a man younger than 30 who received the YFV17D yellow fever vaccine.

This chain connects TRBV6-1 to TRBJ2-5; D is possibly TRBD1 (6 bases). With 6 bases removed from V and 7 bases from J, the gap between germline ends came to 21 bases. Germline V CDR1 and CDR2: MNHNS, SASEGT. The CDR3 sequence is 15 residues long. The CDR3: CASSAQGPATGTQYF. The CDR3 nucleotides are TGTGCCAGCAGCGCCCAGGGGCCTGCTACTGGGACCCAGTACTTC.

This clonotype appeared a few times. V usage is TRBV5-1 and J usage is TRBJ1-1; 12 nucleotides match TRBD1. CDR3 size: 16 residues. The germline CDR1 and CDR2 sequences are SGHRS and YFSETQ. With V trimmed by 5 bases and J by 4 bases, 9 bases remained unmatched. The CDR3 here is CASREGQGAQVTEAFF. The CDR3, as DNA: TGCGCCAGCAGAGAGGGACAGGGGGCCCAGGTCACTGAAGCTTTCTTT.

Ten or more counts support this clonotype. V gene TRBV2 combines with J gene TRBJ2-2; weak D call: TRBD1 (6 bases). The CDR3 loop spans 15 amino acids. Trimming took 10 bases from V and 0 from J, leaving 15 bases between them. Germline V gene lookup returns CDR1 SNHLY and CDR2 FYNNEI. The DNA of the CDR3 is TGTGCCACACTATCCGGGACAACGAACACCGGGGAGCTGTTTTTT. This gives the protein CATLSGTTNTGELFF.

This clonotype came up a few times. The V call is TRBV7-9, the J call TRBJ2-1, with 8 bases aligning to TRBD1. This CDR3 contains 17 residues. Germline V lookup: CDR1 SEHNR, CDR2 FQNEAQ (reference sequence). V was pared by 6 bases and J by 4 bases, with 14 bases of the junction left unmatched. The CDR3 DNA reads TGTGCCAGCAGACATACCTCCAGGGGGCGGGGTTACAATGAGCAGTTCTTC. This gives the protein CASRHTSRGRGYNEQFF.

The chain joins TRBV5-1 to TRBJ2-3, with 14 nucleotides matching TRBD2. The CDR3 covers 19 residues. Trimming took 3 bases from V and 1 from J; bases not matched to a gene: 10. The germline V gene encodes CDR1 SGHRS and CDR2 YFSETQ. The CDR3 coding sequence is TGCGCCAGCAGCTCCAAGCTGACTAGCGGGGGGGGTGGCACAGATACGCAGTATTTT. Translation: CASSSKLTSGGGGTDTQYF.

The chain carries TRBV18 and TRBJ2-5, with D perhaps being TRBD1 or TRBD2 (5 bases each). V dropped 3 bases and J dropped 5 bases, with 10 bases sitting between them. CDR3 length: 13 residues. Per the germline V gene, CDR1 is KGHSH and CDR2 is LQKENI. The DNA for the CDR3 is TGTGCCAGCTCACCGGGGGAGTCGGAGACCCAGTACTTC. This encodes CASSPGESETQYF.

This clonotype was counted a few times. The chain recombines TRBV5-1 with TRBJ2-5, with 7 positions matching TRBD1. The CDR3 totals 14 residues. The V and J ends lost 4 bases and 1 base, in that order; junction bases with no gene match: 4. Germline assignment: CDR1 SGHRS and CDR2 YFSETQ. CDR3 nucleotide sequence: TGCGCCAGCAGCGCTACAGGGGCCCAAGAGACCCAGTACTTC. It encodes CASSATGAQETQYF. Variable domain in full (rest from reference TRBV5-1 and TRBJ2-5): KAGVTQTPRYLIKTRGQQVTLSCSPISGHRSVSWYQQTPGQGLQFLFEYFSETQRNKGNFPGRFSGRQFSNSRSEMNVSTLELGDSALYLCASSATGAQETQYFGPGTRLLVL.

V gene TRBV7-2 combines with J gene TRBJ1-2, with D hard to call. With 5 bases removed from V and 8 bases from J, the gap between germline ends came to 15 bases. The CDR3 is made up of 13 amino acids. Looked up from germline, CDR1 is SGHTA and CDR2 is FQGNSA. The CDR3 DNA is TGTGCCAGCAGCCGGCCGCGGCCTCGGGGCTACACCTTC. It yields the protein CASSRPRPRGYTF.

This chain connects TRBV12-3 or TRBV12-4 to TRBJ1-2; D not certain. The V gene lost 5 bases and the J gene lost 8 bases, with 15 bases spanning the gap. This CDR3 spans 13 amino acids. As DNA, the CDR3 is TGTGCCAGCAGTCCAGAGCCGAGGGAGGGCTACACCTTC. This gives the protein CASSPEPREGYTF.

The V gene is TRBV6-5, the J gene TRBJ2-3; possible D gene TRBD1, 6 bases. Per the germline V gene, CDR1 is MNHEY and CDR2 is SVGAGI. The CDR3 is 14 amino acids. Trimming left V 4 bases short and J 2 bases short, with 10 bases between. CDR3 sequence reads: CASSFTGITDTQYF. The CDR3 nucleotides are TGTGCCAGCAGTTTCACAGGGATCACAGATACGCAGTATTTT.

J is TRBJ2-3 and V is TRBV10-3; TRBD1 is a possible D gene (5 bases). The CDR3 runs to 15 residues. The V gene's germline CDR1 is ENHRY and CDR2 SYGVKD. V lost 4 bases, J lost 0 bases, and 11 bases lay in between. The CDR3 is CAISATASSTDTQYF. As DNA, the CDR3 is TGTGCCATCAGTGCGACAGCTTCTAGCACAGATACGCAGTATTTT.

This clonotype was seen only a few times. J is TRBJ2-2 and V is TRBV4-3; D is perhaps TRBD1 (8 bases). The CDR3 runs 18 residues. V shed 4 bases and J shed 4 bases, with 22 bases lying between them. From germline, CDR1 is LGHNA and CDR2 YSLEER. The DNA of the CDR3 is TGCGCCAGCAGCCGGGACCAGGGGGCTAGCGGAGCCACCGGGGAGCTGTTTTTT. It is translated as CASSRDQGASGATGELFF.

The chain uses TRBV3-1 and TRBJ2-1, with 10 bases fitting TRBD1. CDR3 length equals 16 residues. Germline V gene data show CDR1 as LGHDT and CDR2 as YNNKEL (reference sequence). V trimming: 2 bases; J trimming: 5 bases; junction bases outside the gene matches: 6. The CDR3: CASSQRTGTGDNEQFF. The CDR3 region has the DNA TGTGCCAGCAGCCAACGTACCGGGACAGGGGACAATGAGCAGTTCTTC.

This sequence joins TRBV12-3 or TRBV12-4 and TRBJ1-1; D ambiguous. Trimming took off 5 bases at V and 1 base at J, with 11 bases between the two ends. The CDR3 has 14 amino acids. CDR3 nucleotide sequence: TGTGCCAGCAGTACCTTCGGGTGGAACACTGAAGCTTTCTTT. Its translation is CASSTFGWNTEAFF.

J is TRBJ2-3 and V is TRBV7-9; maybe TRBD2 (5 bases). The CDR3 contains 15 residues. From germline, CDR1 is SEHNR and CDR2 FQNEAQ (reference sequence). Trimming took 2 bases from V and 1 from J, leaving 10 bases between them. CDR3 nucleotides: TGTGCCAGCAGCTTATCTAGCTACGGCACAGATACGCAGTATTTT. This codes for CASSLSSYGTDTQYF.

Only one count was recorded for this clonotype. The V and J genes are TRBV7-2 and TRBJ1-5, with 7 bases that match TRBD1. This CDR3 comprises 13 residues. Losses at the gene ends were 7 bases for V and 4 bases for J; bases not matched to a gene: 4. CDR1 SGHTA and CDR2 FQGNSA come from the germline V gene. The CDR3 DNA is TGTGCCAGCACCCCGACAGGGAATCAGCCCCAGCATTTT. This codes for CASTPTGNQPQHF.

The chain recombines TRBV10-1 with TRBJ2-3; 7 nucleotides align to TRBD1. J was trimmed by 3 bases and V by 8 bases; bases with no gene match: 5. Looked up from germline, CDR1 is WNHNN and CDR2 is SYGVQD (reference sequence). The CDR3 length is 13 residues. DNA of the CDR3: TGCGCCAGCGCACGGGACAGAACAGATACGCAGTATTTT. Amino acid sequence: CASARDRTDTQYF.

The V gene is TRBV6-2 or TRBV6-3, the J gene TRBJ1-1; no clear D. The CDR3 is 15 residues long. Germline V gives CDR1 MNHEY, CDR2 SVGEGT. Trimming shortened V by 4 bases and J by 5 bases, and 17 bases separated the two germline ends. Written as DNA, the CDR3 is TGTGCCAGCAGTTCCCCCGTGGGCCCCGGGACTGAAGCTTTCTTT. Its protein product is CASSSPVGPGTEAFF.

This chain connects TRBV4-3 to TRBJ1-1; D might be TRBD1 (5 bases). Looked up from germline, CDR1 is LGHNA and CDR2 is YSLEER. V dropped 0 bases and J dropped 4 bases, with 12 bases sitting between them. The CDR3 covers 15 residues. CDR3 DNA: TGCGCCAGCAGCCAAGATCGCATGGGGGGCACTGAAGCTTTCTTT. It specifies CASSQDRMGGTEAFF.

This clonotype occurred many times. The chain has TRBV7-2 and TRBJ2-5, with a tentative D call TRBD1 (6 bases). The CDR3 spans 13 residues. Germline CDR1 and CDR2: SGHTA and FQGNSA. The V gene lost 5 bases and the J gene lost 0 bases, with 7 bases spanning the gap. The DNA for the CDR3 is TGTGCCAGCAGCCGGGACAACCAAGAGACCCAGTACTTC. It specifies CASSRDNQETQYF.

The CDR3 DNA sequence: TGTGCCAGCAGCCCGGGACTTTCTAGGGATGGCTACACCTTC. Protein product: CASSPGLSRDGYTF. The rearrangement joins TRBV12-3 or TRBV12-4 to TRBJ1-2; D possibly corresponds to TRBD1 (5 bases). The CDR3 consists of 14 residues. V was shortened by 6 bases and J by 6 bases, with 17 bases between the two germline ends.

This clonotype has at least ten counts. The chain links TRBV5-6 to TRBJ2-1, with 9 bases aligning to TRBD1. J gave up 16 bases and V 4 bases, and 12 bases lay outside the gene matches. The CDR3 loop spans 13 amino acids. Germline lookup yields CDR1 SGHDT and CDR2 YYEEEE. The CDR3 DNA sequence: TGTGCCAGCAGCGGACCCCACAGGGGGCTCCGCTTCTTC. This sequence encodes CASSGPHRGLRFF.

This clonotype was seen only a few times. The rearrangement joins TRBV2 to TRBJ2-6; TRBD2 is a possible D gene (6 bases). The CDR3 totals 15 residues. The germline V gene encodes CDR1 SNHLY and CDR2 FYNNEI. Deletions cut 0 bases from V and 3 bases from J, with 6 bases between. The CDR3 loop is CASSEAGGGANVLTF. The CDR3 DNA is TGTGCCAGCAGTGAAGCGGGAGGTGGGGCCAACGTCCTGACTTTC.

This clonotype has only a few counts. The chain combines TRBV7-2 with TRBJ1-2, with D unclear. From germline, CDR1 is SGHTA and CDR2 FQGNSA. The CDR3 loop spans 13 amino acids. V was trimmed by 1 base and J by 5 bases, leaving 8 bases between them. The CDR3 sequence: CASSLVESYGYTF. The CDR3 DNA reads TGTGCCAGCAGCTTAGTGGAGTCATATGGCTACACCTTC.

This chain joins TRBV20-1 and TRBJ2-2, with D unresolved. The CDR3 loop spans 15 amino acids. Germline lookup yields CDR1 DFQATT and CDR2 SNEGSKA (reference sequence). The V gene lost 5 bases and the J gene lost 5 bases, with 18 bases spanning the gap. The CDR3 is CSAPSLSGFTGELFF. DNA for the CDR3: TGCAGTGCTCCCTCCCTCTCGGGCTTTACCGGGGAGCTGTTTTTT.

This chain links TRBV6-6 with TRBJ1-3; no reliable D call. Trimming cost V 2 bases and J 2 bases, with 7 bases left between them. Per the germline V gene, CDR1 is MNHNY and CDR2 is SVGAGI (reference sequence). This CDR3 comprises 14 residues. In DNA, the CDR3 is TGTGCCAGCAGTTACCTATTGGCTGGAAACACCATATATTTT. The encoded protein is CASSYLLAGNTIYF.

This chain joins TRBV12-3 or TRBV12-4 and TRBJ2-6, with a possible D match to TRBD2 (5 bases). Trimming took 1 base from V and 12 from J, leaving 10 bases between them. CDR3 length equals 13 residues. The CDR3 is CASSLVIRGVLTF. As DNA, the CDR3 is TGTGCCAGCAGTTTAGTAATCCGGGGCGTCCTGACTTTC.

This clonotype came up many times. The chain is built from TRBV6-5 and TRBJ1-6; 9 nucleotides align to TRBD1. V lost 2 bases, J lost 0 bases, and 17 bases stayed unmatched. The CDR3 is made up of 22 amino acids. The germline V gene encodes CDR1 MNHEY and CDR2 SVGAGI. The CDR3 loop reads CASSYDLRQGGLRSSYNSPLHF. In nucleotides, the CDR3 is TGTGCCAGCAGTTACGACCTAAGACAGGGGGGCCTAAGGAGCTCCTATAATTCACCCCTCCACTTT.

This clonotype was seen repeatedly, ten times or more. V usage is TRBV12-3 or TRBV12-4 and J usage is TRBJ1-5; D is perhaps TRBD1 (5 bases). The V gene lost 7 bases and the J gene lost 2 bases, with 12 bases spanning the gap. CDR3 size: 14 residues. CDR3 nucleotide sequence: TGTGCCAGCACCCTGGCGGGGGGCAATCAGCCCCAGCATTTT. Its translation is CASTLAGGNQPQHF.